These T cell receptor beta chains were read from a single sample in a study of T-cell reconstitution after alpha-beta-depleted transplantation in children. One entry per CDR3 protein, called by TCRdb with MiXCR from the PCR reads. The sample yields hundreds of thousands of distinct CDR3 sequences, around 13% seen once. The specimen comprised PBMCs, mostly from graft donor cells, sampled 360 days after TCRalphabeta/CD19-depleted stem cell transplant. The receptors originated from a male patient between 10 and 17 years old who had a stem cell transplant for acute myeloid leukemia, so the T cells may come from the graft donor. CDR3s include the opening cysteine and the closing phenylalanine or tryptophan. The order of the fields is J gene, clone size, D gene, V gene, CDR3 DNA, CDR3 protein. D genes are given only for firm matches. For some rows the clone size is stated as once, few or many, or as a class when expanded; others skip it.

>TRBJ2-3|many|TRBD2|TRBV20-1
TGCAGTGCTAGCCGTACTAGCGGAGGCACAGATACGCAGTATTTT
CSASRTSGGTDTQYF
>TRBJ2-1|.|TRBD2|TRBV4-2
TGTGCCAGCAGCCAACCTTCATGGACTAGCGGGAATTCTCCCTACAATGAGCAGTTCTTC
CASSQPSWTSGNSPYNEQFF
>TRBJ2-6|few|.|TRBV11-1
TGTGCCAGCAGTCCCAGGGGTGATCTTATCTCTGGGGCCAACGTCCTGACTTTC
CASSPRGDLISGANVLTF
>TRBJ2-7|.|TRBD2|TRBV20-1
TGCAGTGCTAGAGATCTTGAGAGCGGGAGGATCCTGGGGCTCTACGAGCAGTACTTC
CSARDLESGRILGLYEQYF
>TRBJ2-7|many|.|TRBV6-1
TGTGCCAGCAGGAAGCGCAAGAGCTCCTACGAGCAGTACTTC
CASRKRKSSYEQYF
>TRBJ2-7|many|TRBD2|TRBV5-1
TGCGCCAGCAGCTCGGGGACTAGCGGGAGGCTCTCCCACGAGCAGTACTTC
CASSSGTSGRLSHEQYF
>TRBJ2-5|.|.|TRBV7-2
TGTGCCAGCAGCTACAGGGGAGGAGAGACCCAGTACTTC
CASSYRGGETQYF
>TRBJ2-3|few|TRBD2|TRBV5-1
TGCGCCAGCAGCTTCCAGCGAGGTAATCGGGAGGGGCCAGATACGCAGTATTTT
CASSFQRGNREGPDTQYF
>TRBJ2-7|.|.|TRBV5-1
TGCGCCAGCAGCTTGGCCACTCCAGAAGAGCAGTACTTC
CASSLATPEEQYF
>TRBJ2-1|.|TRBD2|TRBV20-1
TGCAGTGCTAGTGAACTAGCGGGAGTAGGAGATGAGCAGTTCTTC
CSASELAGVGDEQFF
>TRBJ1-2|.|.|TRBV21-1
TGTGCCAGCAGCAAATTTATGAGACAGACTAACTATGGCTACACCTTC
CASSKFMRQTNYGYTF
>TRBJ2-1|few|.|TRBV5-6
TGTGCCAGCAGCATGACAGGGAGGTATGAGCAGTTCTTC
CASSMTGRYEQFF
>TRBJ2-2|.|TRBD1|TRBV7-8
TGTGCCAGCACTCGGCTCGGACAGGGGAACACCGGGGAGCTGTTTTTT
CASTRLGQGNTGELFF
>TRBJ2-7|few|TRBD1|TRBV28
TGTGCCAGCAGTCTTATGTGGGACAGGGGTTCCTACGAGCAGTACTTC
CASSLMWDRGSYEQYF
>TRBJ2-7|.|TRBD2|TRBV4-3
TGCGCCAGCAGCCAAGACCCTAGCGGGGGGGGGTTCTTGGTCGAGCAGTACTTC
CASSQDPSGGGFLVEQYF
>TRBJ2-7|.|.|TRBV12-3/TRBV12-4
TGTGCCAGCGGGGGACTGACCTACGAGCAGTACTTC
CASGGLTYEQYF
>TRBJ2-1|few|.|TRBV10-3
TGTGCCATCAGTGTCGTGGGGGGCGCCTACAATGAGCAGTTCTTC
CAISVVGGAYNEQFF
>TRBJ2-1|.|.|TRBV20-1
TGCAGTGCTAGAGCGGGAGCTATTCAGAATGAGCAGTTCTTC
CSARAGAIQNEQFF
>TRBJ2-5|few|.|TRBV13
TGTGCCAGCAGCAGGAAGACAGGTTCAACGGAAGAGACCCAGTACTTC
CASSRKTGSTEETQYF
>TRBJ2-7|few|.|TRBV20-1
TGCAGTGCTTCTATTAGCGGATCTACCTACGAGCAGTACTTC
CSASISGSTYEQYF
>TRBJ1-5|.|.|TRBV6-2/TRBV6-3
TGTGCCAGCGATCCGGGGGGAATCGGTGTGTCCCAGCATTTT
CASDPGGIGVSQHF
>TRBJ2-7|many|TRBD2|TRBV20-1
TGCAGTGCTAGAGAGGACACGGGACTAGGGGGGAACGAGCAGTACTTC
CSAREDTGLGGNEQYF
>TRBJ2-5|few|.|TRBV7-9
TGTGCTACCCACAGTTACCAAGAGACCCAGTACTTC
CATHSYQETQYF
>TRBJ2-7|.|TRBD1|TRBV7-2
TGTGCCAGCAGCCCCGGGACAGGGCAAACCTACGAGCAGTACTTC
CASSPGTGQTYEQYF
>TRBJ2-5|.|.|TRBV20-1
TGCAGTGCTAGAGTTCGGGAGACCCAGTACTTC
CSARVRETQYF
>TRBJ2-7|few|.|TRBV5-5
TGTGCCAGCAGCCGCCAGGTTGGCTCCTACGAGCAGTACTTC
CASSRQVGSYEQYF
>TRBJ2-1|few|.|TRBV9
TGTGCCAGCAGCGTAGGGGCTAGACTAGGTGAGCAGTTCTTC
CASSVGARLGEQFF
>TRBJ2-7|.|TRBD2|TRBV20-1
TGCTGCGCCCTGGGACTAGCGGTCTCCTACGAGCAGTACTTC
CCALGLAVSYEQYF
>TRBJ1-1|many|.|TRBV15
TGTGCCACCAGCAGAGATTTTATGGGGAGTAACACTGAAGCTTTCTTT
CATSRDFMGSNTEAFF
>TRBJ2-7|.|.|TRBV20-1
TGCAGTGCTAGAGATCCAGAGGGCAGGGCCCGGGGCGAGCAGTACTTC
CSARDPEGRARGEQYF
>TRBJ2-7|.|TRBD1|TRBV9
TGTGCCAGCAGCGTAAGGGACAGGGTAGGCTACGAGCAGTACTTC
CASSVRDRVGYEQYF
>TRBJ2-7|few|.|TRBV2
TGTGCCAGCAGTGTGCAGGAAGTACACTACGAGCAGTACTTC
CASSVQEVHYEQYF
>TRBJ2-6|few|.|TRBV28
TGTGCCAGCAGCCGAATCGGGGTAACAAGCTCTGGGGCCAACGTCCTGACTTTC
CASSRIGVTSSGANVLTF
>TRBJ2-3|.|.|TRBV20-1
TGCAGTGCTAGGGGCGGGAACCACGCCACAGATACGCAGTATTTT
CSARGGNHATDTQYF
>TRBJ2-1|few|TRBD2|TRBV29-1
TGCAGCGTCCCTAGCGGGAGTAACAGTCAGTTCTTC
CSVPSGSNSQFF
>TRBJ1-5|.|TRBD1|TRBV5-1
TGCGCCAGTAGTCCAGGGGGCCCTCAGCCCCAGCATTTT
CASSPGGPQPQHF
>TRBJ2-3|few|.|TRBV7-2
TGTGCCAGCAGCTCGACAGGTGGAGCAGATACGCAGTATTTT
CASSSTGGADTQYF